This T cell receptor (beta chain) stems from a study of identical twins. Study-level findings and limits: Researchers reported weaker excess twin sharing in beta out-of-frame sequences. Fewer insertions characterized abundant cord blood beta clonotypes, whereas memory repertoires showed none.

This CDR3 contains 21 residues. Germline V gene data show CDR1 as MDHEN and CDR2 as SYDVKM. Trimming cost V 7 bases and J 0 bases; bases outside gene matches: 19. This clonotype occurred many times. The antigen remains undetermined. TCRdb processed the 5' RACE reads anew with MiXCR; each CDR3 protein has one entry. Of approximately 220,000 distinct CDR3 sequences listed, 9.4% are singletons. The chain carries TRBV28 and TRBJ2-1; 12 bases map to TRBD2. The source is a woman aged 18 to 35 in good health. Sequencing was performed on memory (CD45RO+) T cells sorted from blood. CDR3: CASKTNVGASGGGSSYNEQFF. Here the CDR3 DNA reads TGTGCCAGCAAGACTAACGTAGGGGCTAGCGGGGGGGGAAGCTCCTACAATGAGCAGTTCTTC. The complete variable domain, with remaining parts taken from reference TRBV28 and TRBJ2-1, reads DVKVTQSSRYLVKRTGEKVFLECVQDMDHENMFWYRQDPGLGLRLIYFSYDVKMKEKGDIPEGYSVSREKKERFSLILESASTNQTSMYLCASKTNVGASGGGSSYNEQFFGPGTRLTVL.